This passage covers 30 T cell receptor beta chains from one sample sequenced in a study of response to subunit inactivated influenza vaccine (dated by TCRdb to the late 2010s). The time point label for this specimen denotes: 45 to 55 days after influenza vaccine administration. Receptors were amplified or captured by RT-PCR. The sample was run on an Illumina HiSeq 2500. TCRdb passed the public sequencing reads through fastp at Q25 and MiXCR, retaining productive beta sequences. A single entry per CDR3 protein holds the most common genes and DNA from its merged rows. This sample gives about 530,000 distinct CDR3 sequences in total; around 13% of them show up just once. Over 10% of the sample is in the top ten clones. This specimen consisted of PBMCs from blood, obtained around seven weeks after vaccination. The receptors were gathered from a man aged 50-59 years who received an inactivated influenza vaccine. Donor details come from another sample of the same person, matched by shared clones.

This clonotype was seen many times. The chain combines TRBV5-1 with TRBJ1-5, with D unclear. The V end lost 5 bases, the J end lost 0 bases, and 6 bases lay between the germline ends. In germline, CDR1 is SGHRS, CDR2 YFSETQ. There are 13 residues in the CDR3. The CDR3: CASRLDSNQPQHF. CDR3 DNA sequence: TGCGCCAGCAGGTTAGATAGCAATCAGCCCCAGCATTTT.

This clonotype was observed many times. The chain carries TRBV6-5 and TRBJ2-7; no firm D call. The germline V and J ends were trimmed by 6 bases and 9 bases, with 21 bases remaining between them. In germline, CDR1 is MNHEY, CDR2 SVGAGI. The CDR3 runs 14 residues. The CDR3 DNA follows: TGTGCCAGCAGCTCCTCCGTTGCCTCCAAGGGGCAGTACTTC. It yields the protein CASSSSVASKGQYF.

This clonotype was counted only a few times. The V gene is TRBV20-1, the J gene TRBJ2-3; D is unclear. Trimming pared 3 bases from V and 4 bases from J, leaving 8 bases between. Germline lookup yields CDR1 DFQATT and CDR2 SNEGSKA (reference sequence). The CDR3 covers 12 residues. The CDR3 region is CSASLWADTQYF. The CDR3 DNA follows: TGCAGTGCTAGCCTGTGGGCAGATACGCAGTATTTT.

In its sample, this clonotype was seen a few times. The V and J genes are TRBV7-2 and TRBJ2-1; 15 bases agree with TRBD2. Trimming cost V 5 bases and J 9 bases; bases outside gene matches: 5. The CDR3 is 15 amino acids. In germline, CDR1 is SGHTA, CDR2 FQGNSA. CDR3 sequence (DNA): TGTGCCAGCAGCGAAGGGACTAGCGGGAGGAGTGAGCAGTTCTTC. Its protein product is CASSEGTSGRSEQFF.

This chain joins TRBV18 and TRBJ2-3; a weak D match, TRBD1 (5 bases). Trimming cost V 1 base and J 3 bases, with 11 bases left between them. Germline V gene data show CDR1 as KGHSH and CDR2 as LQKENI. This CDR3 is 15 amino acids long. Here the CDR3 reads CASSPQGRRTDTQYF. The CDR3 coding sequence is TGTGCCAGCTCACCACAGGGGCGGCGGACAGATACGCAGTATTTT.

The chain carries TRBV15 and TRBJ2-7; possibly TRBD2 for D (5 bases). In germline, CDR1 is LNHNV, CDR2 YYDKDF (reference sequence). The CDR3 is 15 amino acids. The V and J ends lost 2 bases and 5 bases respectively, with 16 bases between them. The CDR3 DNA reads TGTGCCACCAGCAGAAAAAGCGGTCCCCTCAACGAGCAGTACTTC. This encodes CATSRKSGPLNEQYF.

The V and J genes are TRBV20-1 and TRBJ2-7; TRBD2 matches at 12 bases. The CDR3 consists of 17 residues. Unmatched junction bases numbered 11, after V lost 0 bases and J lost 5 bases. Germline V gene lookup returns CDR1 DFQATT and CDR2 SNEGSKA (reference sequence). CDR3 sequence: CSARDPTSGRPGDEQYF. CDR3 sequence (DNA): TGCAGTGCTAGAGACCCTACTAGCGGGAGGCCCGGGGACGAGCAGTACTTC.

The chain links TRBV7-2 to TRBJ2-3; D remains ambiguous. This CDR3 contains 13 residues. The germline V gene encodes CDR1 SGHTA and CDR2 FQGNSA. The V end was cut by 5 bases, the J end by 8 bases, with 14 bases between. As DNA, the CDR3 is TGTGCCAGCAGCGACTCGATCGCTAGTACGCAGTATTTT. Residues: CASSDSIASTQYF.

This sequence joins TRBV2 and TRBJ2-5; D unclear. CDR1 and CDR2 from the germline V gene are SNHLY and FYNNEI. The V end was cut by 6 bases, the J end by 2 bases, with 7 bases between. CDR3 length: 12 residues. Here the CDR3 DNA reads TGTGCCAGCAGGGGTCAACAAGAGACCCAGTACTTC. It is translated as CASRGQQETQYF.

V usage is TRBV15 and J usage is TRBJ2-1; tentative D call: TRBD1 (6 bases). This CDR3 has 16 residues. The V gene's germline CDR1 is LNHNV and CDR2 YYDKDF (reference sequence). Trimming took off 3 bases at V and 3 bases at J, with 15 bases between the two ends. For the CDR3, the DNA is TGTGCCACCAGCAGGGGTCTCGGGACAAACTACAATGAGCAGTTCTTC. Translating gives CATSRGLGTNYNEQFF.

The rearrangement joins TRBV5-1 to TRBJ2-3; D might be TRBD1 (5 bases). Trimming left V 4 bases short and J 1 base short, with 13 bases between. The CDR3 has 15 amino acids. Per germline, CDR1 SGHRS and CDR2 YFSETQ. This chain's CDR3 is CASSRSQGGTDTQYF. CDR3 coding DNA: TGCGCCAGCAGCAGGAGTCAGGGCGGCACAGATACGCAGTATTTT.

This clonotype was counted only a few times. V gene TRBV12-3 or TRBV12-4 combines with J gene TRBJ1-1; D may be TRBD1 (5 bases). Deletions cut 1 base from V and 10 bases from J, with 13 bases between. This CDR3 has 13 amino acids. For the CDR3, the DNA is TGTGCCAGCAGTTTAGTCGGTCCGGGGGGAGCTTTCTTT. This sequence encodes CASSLVGPGGAFF.

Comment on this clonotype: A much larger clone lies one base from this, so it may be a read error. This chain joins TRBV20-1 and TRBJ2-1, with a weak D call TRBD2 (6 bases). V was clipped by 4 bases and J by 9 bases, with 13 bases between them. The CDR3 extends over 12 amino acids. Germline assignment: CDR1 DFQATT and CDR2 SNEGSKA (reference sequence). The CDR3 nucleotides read TGCAGTGCTACGGAGGGTCAGCGTGAGCAGTTCTTC. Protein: CSATEGQREQFF.

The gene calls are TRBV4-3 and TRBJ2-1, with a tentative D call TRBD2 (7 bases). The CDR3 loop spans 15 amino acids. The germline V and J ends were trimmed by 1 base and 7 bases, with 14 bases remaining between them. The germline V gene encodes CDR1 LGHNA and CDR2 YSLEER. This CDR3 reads CASSQVWGGLNEQFF. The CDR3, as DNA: TGCGCCAGCAGCCAAGTTTGGGGGGGCCTAAATGAGCAGTTCTTC.

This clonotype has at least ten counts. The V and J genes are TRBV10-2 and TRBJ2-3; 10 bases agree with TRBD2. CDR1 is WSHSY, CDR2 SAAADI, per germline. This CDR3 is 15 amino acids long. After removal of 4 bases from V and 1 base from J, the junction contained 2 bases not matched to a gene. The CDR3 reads CASSGGLAGTDTQYF. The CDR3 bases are TGCGCCAGCAGTGGAGGACTAGCGGGCACAGATACGCAGTATTTT.

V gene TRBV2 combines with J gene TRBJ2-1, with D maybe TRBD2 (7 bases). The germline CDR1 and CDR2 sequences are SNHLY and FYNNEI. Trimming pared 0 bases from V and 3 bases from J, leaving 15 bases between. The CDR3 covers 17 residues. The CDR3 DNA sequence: TGTGCCAGCAGTGAAGCGAGGGGGGGGGGCCTCTACAATGAGCAGTTCTTC. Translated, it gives CASSEARGGGLYNEQFF.

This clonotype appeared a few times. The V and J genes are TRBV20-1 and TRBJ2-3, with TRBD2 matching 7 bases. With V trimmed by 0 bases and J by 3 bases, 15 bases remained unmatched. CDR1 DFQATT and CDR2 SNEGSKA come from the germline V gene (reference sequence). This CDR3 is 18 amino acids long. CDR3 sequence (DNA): TGCAGTGCTAGAGATCCACTTGGCATGGGGGGGAGGACAGATACGCAGTATTTT. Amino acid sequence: CSARDPLGMGGRTDTQYF.

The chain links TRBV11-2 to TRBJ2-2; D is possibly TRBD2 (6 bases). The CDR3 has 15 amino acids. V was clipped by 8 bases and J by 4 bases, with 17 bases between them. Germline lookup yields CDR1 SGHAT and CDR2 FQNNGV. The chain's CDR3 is CASAKQVGGTGELFF. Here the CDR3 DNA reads TGTGCCAGCGCCAAGCAGGTCGGGGGCACCGGGGAGCTGTTTTTT.

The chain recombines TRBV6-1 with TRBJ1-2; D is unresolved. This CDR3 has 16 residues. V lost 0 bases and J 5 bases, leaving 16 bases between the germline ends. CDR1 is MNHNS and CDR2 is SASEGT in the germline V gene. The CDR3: CASSEAWQLTTYGYTF. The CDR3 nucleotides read TGTGCCAGCAGTGAAGCGTGGCAGCTAACAACTTATGGCTACACCTTC.

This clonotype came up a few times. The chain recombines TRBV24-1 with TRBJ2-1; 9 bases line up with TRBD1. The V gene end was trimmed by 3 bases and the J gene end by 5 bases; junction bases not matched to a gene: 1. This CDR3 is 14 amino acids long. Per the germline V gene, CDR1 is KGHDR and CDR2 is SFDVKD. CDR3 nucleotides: TGTGCCACCAGTGATGGGACAGGGCACAATGAGCAGTTCTTC. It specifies CATSDGTGHNEQFF.

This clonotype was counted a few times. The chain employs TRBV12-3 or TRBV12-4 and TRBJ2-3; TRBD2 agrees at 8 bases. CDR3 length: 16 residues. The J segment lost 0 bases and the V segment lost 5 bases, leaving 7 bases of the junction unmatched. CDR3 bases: TGTGCCAGCAGTCCCCGGGGGGGGACTAGCACAGATACGCAGTATTTT. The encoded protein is CASSPRGGTSTDTQYF.

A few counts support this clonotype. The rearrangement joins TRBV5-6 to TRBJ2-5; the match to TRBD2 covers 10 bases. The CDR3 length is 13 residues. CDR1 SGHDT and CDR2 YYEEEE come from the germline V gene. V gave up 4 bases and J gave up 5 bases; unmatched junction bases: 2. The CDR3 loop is CASSMGLAETQYF. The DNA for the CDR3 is TGTGCCAGCAGCATGGGACTAGCGGAGACCCAGTACTTC.

The CDR3 region has the DNA TGTGCCAGCAGTGAAGCGCTCGGAGGGGGGACTGAAGCTTTCTTT. As protein: CASSEALGGGTEAFF. This chain connects TRBV6-1 to TRBJ1-1; a weak D match, TRBD1 (6 bases). Trimming removed 0 bases at V and 5 bases at J, with 13 bases between. CDR1 is MNHNS, CDR2 SASEGT, per germline. The CDR3 contains 15 residues.

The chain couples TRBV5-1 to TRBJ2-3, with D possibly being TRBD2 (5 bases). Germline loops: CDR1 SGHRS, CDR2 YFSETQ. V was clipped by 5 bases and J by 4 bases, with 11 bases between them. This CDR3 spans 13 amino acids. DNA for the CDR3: TGCGCCAGCAGTCAGGAGGTGGCAGATACGCAGTATTTT. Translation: CASSQEVADTQYF.

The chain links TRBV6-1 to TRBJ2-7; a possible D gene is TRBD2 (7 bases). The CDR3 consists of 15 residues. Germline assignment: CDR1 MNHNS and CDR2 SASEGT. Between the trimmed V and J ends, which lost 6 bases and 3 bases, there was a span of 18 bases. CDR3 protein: CASSGTGGVLYEQYF. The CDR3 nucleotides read TGTGCCAGCAGCGGTACGGGGGGCGTTCTCTACGAGCAGTACTTC.

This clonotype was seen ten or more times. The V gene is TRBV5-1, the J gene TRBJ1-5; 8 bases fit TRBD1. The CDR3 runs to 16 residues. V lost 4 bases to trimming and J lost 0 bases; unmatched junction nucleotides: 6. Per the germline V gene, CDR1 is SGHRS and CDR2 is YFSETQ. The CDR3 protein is CASSPGQGYSNQPQHF. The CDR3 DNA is TGCGCCAGCAGCCCCGGACAGGGTTATAGCAATCAGCCCCAGCATTTT.

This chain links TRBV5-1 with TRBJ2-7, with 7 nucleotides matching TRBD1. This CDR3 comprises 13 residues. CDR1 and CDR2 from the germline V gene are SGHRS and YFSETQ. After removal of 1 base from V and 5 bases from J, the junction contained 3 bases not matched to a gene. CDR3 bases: TGCGCCAGCAGCTTGACAGGGGTAGACGAGCAGTACTTC. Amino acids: CASSLTGVDEQYF.

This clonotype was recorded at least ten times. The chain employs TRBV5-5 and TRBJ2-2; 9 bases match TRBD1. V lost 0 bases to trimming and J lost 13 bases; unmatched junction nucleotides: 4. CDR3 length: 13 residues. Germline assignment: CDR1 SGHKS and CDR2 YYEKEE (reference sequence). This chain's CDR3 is CASSLGPGQGLFF. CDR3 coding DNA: TGTGCCAGCAGCTTGGGACCGGGACAGGGGCTGTTTTTT.

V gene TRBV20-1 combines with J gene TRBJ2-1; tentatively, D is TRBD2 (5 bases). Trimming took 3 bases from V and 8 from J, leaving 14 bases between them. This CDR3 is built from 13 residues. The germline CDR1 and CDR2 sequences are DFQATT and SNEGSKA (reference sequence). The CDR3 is CSASRAVGYEQFF. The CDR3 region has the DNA TGCAGTGCTAGCAGAGCGGTGGGCTATGAGCAGTTCTTC.

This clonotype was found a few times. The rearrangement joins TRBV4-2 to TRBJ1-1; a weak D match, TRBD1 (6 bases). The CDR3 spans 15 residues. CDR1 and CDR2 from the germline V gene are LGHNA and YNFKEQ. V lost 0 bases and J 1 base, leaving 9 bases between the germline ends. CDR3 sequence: CASSQERGANTEAFF. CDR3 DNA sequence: TGTGCCAGCAGCCAAGAACGGGGGGCGAACACTGAAGCTTTCTTT.